This is a list of T cell receptor beta chains from one sample in a study of blood T cell repertoires in COVID-19. The method was immunoSEQ multiplex PCR; TCRdb's version includes in-frame clones alone and lacks a portion of them. The profile covers under 300,000 clones, with about nine tenths appearing a single time and 6.2% taken by the ten largest. The sample comprised peripheral blood. Receptors were obtained from a man between 60 and 70 years old with acute or convalescent COVID-19. CDR3s include the opening cysteine and the closing phenylalanine or tryptophan. D genes are given only for firm matches. Clone size, where shown, is once, few, many, or a class for clones that have expanded.

abundance	d_gene	j_gene	v_gene	CDR3aa	CDR3nt
-	-	TRBJ2-7	TRBV5-1	CASSLDDGTYEQYF	TGCGCCAGCAGCTTGGACGACGGGACCTACGAGCAGTACTTC
-	TRBD2	TRBJ2-3	TRBV29-1	CSTKRDTDTQYF	TGCAGCACTAAGCGGGACACAGATACGCAGTATTTT
-	-	TRBJ1-5	TRBV6-6	CASTTWGDSQPQHF	TGTGCCAGCACCACTTGGGGGGATAGTCAGCCCCAGCATTTT
-	TRBD2	TRBJ2-7	TRBV9	CASGGSYEQYF	TGTGCCAGCGGCGGGAGCTACGAGCAGTACTTC
-	TRBD2	TRBJ2-7	TRBV19	CASSRSLAGGPDHF	TGTGCCAGTAGTAGGTCGCTAGCGGGAGGGCCGGATCACTTC
-	TRBD1	TRBJ2-1	TRBV3-1/TRBV3-2	CVDDRGRDNEQFF	TGTGTGGACGACAGGGGCAGGGACAATGAGCAGTTCTTC
once	TRBD1	TRBJ2-3	TRBV28	CASSPTTGGTDTQYF	TGTGCCAGCAGTCCCACGACAGGGGGTACAGATACGCAGTATTTT
once	-	TRBJ2-1	TRBV7-2	CASSLLGGNSYNEQFF	TGTGCCAGCAGCTTACTCGGAGGGAACTCCTACAATGAGCAGTTCTTC
-	TRBD1	TRBJ2-5	TRBV5-1	CASSLAGQADQYF	TGCGCCAGCAGCTTGGCGGGACAGGCGGACCAGTACTTC
-	TRBD1	TRBJ1-1	TRBV7-3	CASSLGQGTEAFF	TGTGCCAGCAGCTTAGGACAGGGGACCGAAGCTTTCTTT
-	TRBD2	TRBJ2-7	TRBV7-2	CASSRGSGSGYEQYF	TGTGCCAGCAGCCGGGGGAGCGGGAGCGGTTACGAGCAGTACTTC
-	TRBD1	TRBJ1-1	TRBV4-3	CASGMGTGITEAFF	TGCGCCAGCGGGATGGGGACAGGGATCACTGAAGCTTTCTTT
-	-	TRBJ1-2	TRBV25-1	CASSADGGYTF	TGTGCCAGCAGTGCCGACGGGGGCTACACCTTC
once	TRBD1	TRBJ1-2	TRBV6-2/TRBV6-3	CASSGTGGYGYTF	TGTGCCAGCAGCGGGACAGGGGGCTATGGCTACACCTTC
-	TRBD2	TRBJ2-3	TRBV12-5	CASGLVGPSGIGTQYF	TGTGCTAGTGGTTTGGTAGGGCCTAGCGGGATTGGTACGCAGTATTTT
-	-	TRBJ2-7	TRBV19	CASSIQGLNYEQYF	TGTGCCAGTAGTATACAGGGACTCAACTACGAGCAGTACTTC
-	TRBD2	TRBJ2-3	TRBV28	CASSLWASGSDTDTQYF	TGTGCCAGCAGTTTATGGGCGAGCGGGAGTGATACAGATACGCAGTATTTT
-	TRBD1	TRBJ1-2	TRBV6-7	CASSYSQTGGKPNYGYTF	TGTGCCAGCAGTTACTCCCAGACAGGGGGCAAGCCTAACTATGGCTACACCTTC
-	TRBD2	TRBJ2-7	TRBV27	CASSGLAGVLDEQYF	TGTGCCAGCAGTGGACTAGCGGGAGTTCTAGACGAGCAGTACTTC
-	TRBD1	TRBJ1-2	TRBV28	CASSRTGERYYGYTF	TGTGCCAGCAGTCGGACAGGGGAGCGTTACTATGGCTACACCTTC
-	-	TRBJ2-7	TRBV4-2	CASSQVWISGSYEQYF	TGTGCCAGCAGCCAAGTTTGGATTAGCGGAAGTTACGAGCAGTACTTC
-	TRBD1	TRBJ1-5	TRBV4-3	CASSQMTGAEQPQHF	TGCGCCAGCAGCCAGATGACAGGGGCAGAACAGCCCCAGCATTTT
-	TRBD2	TRBJ2-3	TRBV12-5	CATGPSGTSDTQYF	TGTGCTACGGGCCCTAGCGGGACGTCGGATACGCAGTATTTT
-	-	TRBJ1-6	TRBV19	CASSPPGQINSPLHF	TGTGCCAGTAGTCCCCCGGGACAAATTAATTCACCCCTCCACTTT
-	-	TRBJ1-2	TRBV19	CASSIDPGEGYTF	TGTGCCAGTAGTATAGACCCAGGGGAAGGCTACACCTTC
-	TRBD2	TRBJ2-1	TRBV4-2	CASSPRSSGSVNEQFF	TGTGCCAGCAGCCCCCGTTCTAGCGGGAGCGTCAATGAGCAGTTCTTC
-	TRBD1	TRBJ2-7	TRBV27	CASRNKGQGSTEGPYEQYF	TGTGCCAGCAGAAACAAAGGACAGGGTAGTACTGAGGGGCCCTACGAGCAGTACTTC
-	-	TRBJ2-7	TRBV5-1	CASSPGTIWDEQYF	TGCGCCAGCAGCCCGGGGACAATATGGGACGAGCAGTACTTC
-	-	TRBJ1-6	TRBV18	CASSSTEVHSYNSPLHF	TGTGCCAGCTCATCGACGGAGGTCCACTCCTATAATTCACCCCTCCACTTT
-	TRBD2	TRBJ2-7	TRBV19	CASSIGYSGSFYEQYF	TGTGCCAGTAGTATTGGATATAGCGGGAGTTTCTACGAGCAGTACTTC
-	-	TRBJ2-1	TRBV21-1	CAKGTGGLETQDEQFF	TGTGCCAAGGGGACAGGGGGACTAGAGACTCAAGATGAGCAGTTCTTC
-	TRBD2	TRBJ2-3	TRBV19	CASSLFNWASGRATDTQYF	TGTGCCAGTAGCTTATTCAACTGGGCTAGCGGGAGGGCCACAGATACGCAGTATTTT
-	-	TRBJ2-4	TRBV19	CASSAPQAGRTNIQYF	TGTGCCAGTAGTGCCCCCCAGGCGGGGAGGACGAACATTCAGTACTTC
-	TRBD2	TRBJ2-2	TRBV10-3	CAISESSGRDPTGELFF	TGTGCCATCAGTGAGTCTAGCGGGAGGGACCCGACCGGGGAGCTGTTTTTT